This T cell receptor beta chain was retrieved from a study of metastatic and nonmetastatic thyroid tumors. Via MiXCR, TCRdb re-called the PCR reads. The sample holds approximately 7,000 clones, 32% seen once. Germline loops: CDR1 MDHEN, CDR2 SYDVKM. The CDR3 covers 16 residues. Treatment of any kind had been given to no patient before thyroid surgery. Regarding this clone: Its ends do not fully match the called genes, so a read error is possible.

The V and J genes are TRBV28 and TRBJ2-2, with 7 bases that match TRBD2. Sequencing was carried out using tumor tissue. This TCR came from a female donor with papillary thyroid cancer or a benign thyroid nodule (not recorded which). Some clones in this sample may be carry-over from other donors' samples. The CDR3 DNA follows: TGTGCCAGCAGCTTATCGGGGGGATCCCTCACCGGGGAGCTGTTTTTT. Protein: CASSLSGGSLTGELFF.